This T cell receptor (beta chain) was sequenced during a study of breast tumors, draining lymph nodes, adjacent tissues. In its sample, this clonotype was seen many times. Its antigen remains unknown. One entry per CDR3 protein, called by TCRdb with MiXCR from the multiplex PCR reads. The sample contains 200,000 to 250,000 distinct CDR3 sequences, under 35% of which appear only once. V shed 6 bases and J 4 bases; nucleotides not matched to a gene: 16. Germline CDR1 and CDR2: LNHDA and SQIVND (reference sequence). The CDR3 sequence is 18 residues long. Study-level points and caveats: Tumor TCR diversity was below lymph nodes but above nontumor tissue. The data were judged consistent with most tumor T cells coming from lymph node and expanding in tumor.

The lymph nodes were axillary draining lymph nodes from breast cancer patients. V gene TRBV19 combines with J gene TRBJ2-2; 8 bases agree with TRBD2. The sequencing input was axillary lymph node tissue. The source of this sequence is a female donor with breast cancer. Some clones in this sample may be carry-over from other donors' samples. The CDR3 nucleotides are TGTGCCAGTAGCCCCTGGACTAGCTCGGTGGTGAGCACCGGGGAGCTGTTTTTT. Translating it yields CASSPWTSSVVSTGELFF. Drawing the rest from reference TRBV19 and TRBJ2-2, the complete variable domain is DGGITQSPKYLFRKEGQNVTLSCEQNLNHDAMYWYRQDPGQGLRLIYYSQIVNDFQKGDIAEGYSVSREKKESFPLTVTSAQKNPTAFYLCASSPWTSSVVSTGELFFGEGSRLTVL.